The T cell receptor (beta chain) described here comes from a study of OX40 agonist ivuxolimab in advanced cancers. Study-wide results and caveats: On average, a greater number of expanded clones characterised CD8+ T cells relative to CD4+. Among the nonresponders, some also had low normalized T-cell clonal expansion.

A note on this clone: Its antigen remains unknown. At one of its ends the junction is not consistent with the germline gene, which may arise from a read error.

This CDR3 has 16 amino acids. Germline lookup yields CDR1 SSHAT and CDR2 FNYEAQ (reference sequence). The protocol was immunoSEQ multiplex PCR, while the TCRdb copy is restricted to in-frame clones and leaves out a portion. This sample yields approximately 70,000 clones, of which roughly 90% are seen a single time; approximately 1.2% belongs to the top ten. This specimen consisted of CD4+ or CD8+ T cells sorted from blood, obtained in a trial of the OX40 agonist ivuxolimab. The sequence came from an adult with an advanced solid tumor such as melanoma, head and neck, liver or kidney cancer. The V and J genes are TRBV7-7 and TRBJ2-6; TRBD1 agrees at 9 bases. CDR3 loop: CASSYGTGTGANVLTF. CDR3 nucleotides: TGTGCTAGCAGCTATGGGACAGGGACAGGGGCCAACGTCCTGACTTTC.